This TCR beta chain comes out of a study of blood T cell repertoires in COVID-19 (dated by TCRdb to about 2020). Background for the entire study: The collaborator samples originated in the United States, Italy and Spain and spanned the acute and convalescent phases of COVID-19. Subjects who had been exposed to COVID-19, were actively infected with it, or had recovered from it provided the deeply sampled blood TCRbeta repertoires that made up the dataset. Nearly every sample came with metadata listing a de-identified subject ID, COVID-19 status, age in years and sex. Where available, HLA class I and class II types were taken from metadata supplied by the sample provider and were not determined by assay-based typing. A freely available public database, intended as a resource for researchers studying the immune response to SARS-CoV-2, is where the repertoires were released. The material from the prospective study consisted of cDNA or gDNA derived from T cells, B-cell-depleted T cells, or PBMCs. Samples were obtained from the ongoing ImmuneRACE study (first 160 participants) and from 1,200 or so subjects provided by 6 global collaborators.

In its sample, this clone was seen once. Its antigen has not been determined. There are no base qualities to consult, and no much larger clone falls within one base. Here is what the overall study found, with its caveats: Clinical and demographic metadata were provided uncurated, with the amount varying by source and participant.

Each collaborating institution followed its own protocols to collect whole blood in K2EDTA tubes. For TCRbeta analysis, collaborators shipped samples in one of three forms: frozen whole blood, isolated PBMCs, or DNA extracted from either of those sample types. TCRbeta CDR3 regions were amplified from genomic DNA by means of the immunoSEQ Assay, a bias-controlled multiplex PCR. The study's own analysis went as follows. The number of nucleated cells in each sample was estimated by amplification of reference gene primers within the assay. Sequence reads were collapsed and filtered to measure the absolute abundance of every unique TCRbeta CDR3 rearrangement. Productive Simpson clonality was computed per sample as the square root of Simpson's diversity index over productive rearrangements. This is the immuneACCESS table as TCRdb keeps it, with only in-frame sequences that have V and J called. A part of the clones is gone; compared with another copy, unresolved V genes explain less than half, and the rest is unexplained. V and J calls and clone size come straight from that table; D and trimming were deduced from the DNA. In this sample the table shows roughly 99,000 clones, more than 70% of which occur a single time. 6.8% of the sample is in the top ten clones.

Germline trimming: 5 bases from V, 4 bases from J; junction bases outside gene matches: 3. Taken from cysteine to phenylalanine, the CDR3 has 14 residues. Only CDR3 DNA remains: 42 bases, in frame from the first base. The germline V gene sets CDR1 to SGHTA and CDR2 to FQGNSA. The clonotype originates from a man aged 50 to 60 with active or convalescent COVID-19. The specimen was peripheral blood. This chain is built from TRBV7-2 and TRBJ2-1, and 9 junctional nucleotides match TRBD1. Read as DNA, the sequence is TGTGCCAGCAGCCGGACAGGGGCTTACAATGAGCAGTTCTTC. It codes for CASSRTGAYNEQFF.